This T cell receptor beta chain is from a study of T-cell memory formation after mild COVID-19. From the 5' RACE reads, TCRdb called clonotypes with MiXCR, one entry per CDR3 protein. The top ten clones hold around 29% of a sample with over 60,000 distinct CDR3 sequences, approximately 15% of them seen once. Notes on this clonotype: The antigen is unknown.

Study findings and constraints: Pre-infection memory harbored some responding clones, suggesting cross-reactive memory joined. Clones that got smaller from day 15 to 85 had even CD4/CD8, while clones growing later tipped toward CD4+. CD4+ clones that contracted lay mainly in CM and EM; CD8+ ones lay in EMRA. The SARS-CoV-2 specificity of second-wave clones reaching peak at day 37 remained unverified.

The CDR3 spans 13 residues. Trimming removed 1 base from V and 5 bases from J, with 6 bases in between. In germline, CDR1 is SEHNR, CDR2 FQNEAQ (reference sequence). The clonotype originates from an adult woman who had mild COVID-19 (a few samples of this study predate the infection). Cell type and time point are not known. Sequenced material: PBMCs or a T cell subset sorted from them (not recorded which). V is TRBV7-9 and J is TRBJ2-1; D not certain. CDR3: CASSLVVNNEQFF. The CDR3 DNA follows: TGTGCCAGCAGCTTAGTAGTTAACAATGAGCAGTTCTTC.